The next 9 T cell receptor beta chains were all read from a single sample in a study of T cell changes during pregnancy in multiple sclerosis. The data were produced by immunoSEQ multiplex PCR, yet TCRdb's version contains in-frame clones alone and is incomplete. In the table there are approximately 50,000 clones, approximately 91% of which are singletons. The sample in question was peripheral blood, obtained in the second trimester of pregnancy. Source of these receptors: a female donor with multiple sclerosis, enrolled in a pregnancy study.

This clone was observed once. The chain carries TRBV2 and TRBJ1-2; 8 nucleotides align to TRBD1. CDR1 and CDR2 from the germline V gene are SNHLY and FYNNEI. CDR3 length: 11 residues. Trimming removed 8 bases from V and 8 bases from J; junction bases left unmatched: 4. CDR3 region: CASGQGDGYTF. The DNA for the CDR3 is TGTGCCAGCGGACAGGGTGACGGCTACACCTTC.

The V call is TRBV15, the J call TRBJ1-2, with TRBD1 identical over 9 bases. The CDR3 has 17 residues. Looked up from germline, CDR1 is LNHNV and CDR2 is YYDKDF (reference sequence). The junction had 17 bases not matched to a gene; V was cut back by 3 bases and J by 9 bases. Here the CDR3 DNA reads TGTGCCACCAGCAGGGCCCTGACAGGGGGAGGTTCGTTGAGCTACACCTTC. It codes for CATSRALTGGGSLSYTF.

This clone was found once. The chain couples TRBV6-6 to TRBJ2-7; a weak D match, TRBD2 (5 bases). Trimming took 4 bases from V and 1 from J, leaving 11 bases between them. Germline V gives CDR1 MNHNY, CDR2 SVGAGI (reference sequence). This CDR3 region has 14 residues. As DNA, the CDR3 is TGTGCCAGCAGTTCCTCAAGGGAGTCCTACGAGCAGTACTTC. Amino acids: CASSSSRESYEQYF.

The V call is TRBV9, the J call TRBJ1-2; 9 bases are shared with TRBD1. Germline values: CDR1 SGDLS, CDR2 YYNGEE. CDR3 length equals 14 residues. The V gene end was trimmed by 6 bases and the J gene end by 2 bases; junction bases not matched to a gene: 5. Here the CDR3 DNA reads TGTGCCAGCACCTTGACAGGGGGGAACTATGGCTACACCTTC. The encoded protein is CASTLTGGNYGYTF.

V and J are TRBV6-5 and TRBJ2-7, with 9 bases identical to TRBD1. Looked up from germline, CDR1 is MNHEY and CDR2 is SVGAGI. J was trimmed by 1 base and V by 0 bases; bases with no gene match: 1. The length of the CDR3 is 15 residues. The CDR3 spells CASSYSGTGSYEQYF. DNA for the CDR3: TGTGCCAGCAGTTACTCCGGGACAGGGTCCTACGAGCAGTACTTC.

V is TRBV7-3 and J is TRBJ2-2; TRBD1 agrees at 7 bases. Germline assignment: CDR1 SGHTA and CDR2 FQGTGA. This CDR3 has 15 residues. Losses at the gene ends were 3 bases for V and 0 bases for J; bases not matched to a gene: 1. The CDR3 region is CASSLGTANTGELFF. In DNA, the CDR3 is TGTGCCAGCAGCTTGGGGACAGCGAACACCGGGGAGCTGTTTTTT.

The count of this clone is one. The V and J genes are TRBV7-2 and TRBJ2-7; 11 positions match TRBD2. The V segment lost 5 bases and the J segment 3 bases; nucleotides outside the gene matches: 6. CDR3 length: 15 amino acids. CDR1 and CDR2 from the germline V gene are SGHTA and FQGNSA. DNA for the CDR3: TGTGCCAGCAGCGGACCCGGGACTAGCGGCTACGAGCAGTACTTC. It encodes CASSGPGTSGYEQYF.

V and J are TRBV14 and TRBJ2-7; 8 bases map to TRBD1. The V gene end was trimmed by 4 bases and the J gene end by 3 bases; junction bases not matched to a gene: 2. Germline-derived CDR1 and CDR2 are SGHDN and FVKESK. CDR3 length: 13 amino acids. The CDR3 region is CASSPGTGYEQYF. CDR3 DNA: TGTGCCAGCAGCCCCGGGACAGGCTACGAGCAGTACTTC.

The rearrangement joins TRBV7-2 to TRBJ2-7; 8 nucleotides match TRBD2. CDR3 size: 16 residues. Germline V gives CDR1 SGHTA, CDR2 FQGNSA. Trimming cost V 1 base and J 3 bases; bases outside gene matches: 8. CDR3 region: CASSLEGLEWGYEQYF. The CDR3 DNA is TGTGCCAGCAGCTTAGAGGGACTAGAATGGGGCTACGAGCAGTACTTC.